Following are 3 T cell receptor beta chains from one sample sequenced in a study of blood T cell repertoires in COVID-19 (dated by TCRdb to 2018 to 2021). Library preparation was by the immunoSEQ multiplex PCR assay. In its TCRdb copy, this immuneACCESS table keeps in-frame sequences only and misses some clones. Where compared with another copy, unresolved V genes explain less than half of these, and the others have no known cause. The table for this sample lists tens of thousands of clones; around 90% of them were counted only once. Approximately 6.8% of the sample is held by the ten biggest clonotypes. Sequencing was done on a sample of peripheral blood. The receptors were sampled from a woman of 80 years or more with active COVID-19.

V usage is TRBV5-4 and J usage is TRBJ2-5; the D gene is possibly TRBD1 (5 bases). Germline V gene lookup returns CDR1 SGHNT and CDR2 YYREEE (reference sequence). Trimming took off 4 bases at V and 4 bases at J, with 11 bases between the two ends. The CDR3 length is 13 residues. CDR3 loop: CASSLDTLETQYF. DNA of the CDR3: TGTGCCAGCAGCCTGGACACATTAGAGACCCAGTACTTC.

This clone was counted a few times. V and J are TRBV4-3 and TRBJ2-3; 13 bases fit TRBD2. The V gene end was trimmed by 3 bases and the J gene end by 6 bases; junction bases not matched to a gene: 6. CDR1 and CDR2 from the germline V gene are LGHNA and YSLEER. This CDR3 contains 16 residues. CDR3 DNA sequence: TGCGCCAGCAGCCAGGCTACTAGCGGGAGGGTGGATACGCAGTATTTT. Its protein is CASSQATSGRVDTQYF.

This sequence joins TRBV19 and TRBJ2-1; TRBD2 aligns across 14 bases. The V segment lost 4 bases and the J segment 9 bases; nucleotides outside the gene matches: 8. The length of the CDR3 is 16 residues. The V gene's germline CDR1 is LNHDA and CDR2 SQIVND (reference sequence). The CDR3 loop is CASSRLAGGPSGEQFF. The CDR3 region has the DNA TGTGCCAGTAGTAGACTAGCGGGAGGGCCTTCCGGTGAGCAGTTCTTC.